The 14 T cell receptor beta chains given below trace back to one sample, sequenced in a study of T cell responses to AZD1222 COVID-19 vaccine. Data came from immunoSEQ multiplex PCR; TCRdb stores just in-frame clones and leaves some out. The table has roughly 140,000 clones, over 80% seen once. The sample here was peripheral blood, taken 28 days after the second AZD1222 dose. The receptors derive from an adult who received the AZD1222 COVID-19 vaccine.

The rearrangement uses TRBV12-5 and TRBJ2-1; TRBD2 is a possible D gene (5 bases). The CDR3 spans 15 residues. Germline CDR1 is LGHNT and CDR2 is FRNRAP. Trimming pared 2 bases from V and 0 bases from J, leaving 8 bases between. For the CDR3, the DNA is TGTGCTAGTGGTTTGAGCGGTTACTCCTACAATGAGCAGTTCTTC. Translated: CASGLSGYSYNEQFF. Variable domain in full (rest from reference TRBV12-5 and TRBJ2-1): DARVTQTPRHKVTEMGQEVTMRCQPILGHNTVFWYRQTMMQGLELLAYFRNRAPLDDSGMPKDRFSAEMPDATLATLKIQPSEPRDSAVYFCASGLSGYSYNEQFFGPGTRLTVL.

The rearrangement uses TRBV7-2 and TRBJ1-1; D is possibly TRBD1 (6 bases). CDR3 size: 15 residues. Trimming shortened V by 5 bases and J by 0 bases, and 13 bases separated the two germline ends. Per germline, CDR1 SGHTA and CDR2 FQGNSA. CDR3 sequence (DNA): TGTGCCAGCAGCCTGGGGGGACACTTGAACACTGAAGCTTTCTTT. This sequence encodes CASSLGGHLNTEAFF.

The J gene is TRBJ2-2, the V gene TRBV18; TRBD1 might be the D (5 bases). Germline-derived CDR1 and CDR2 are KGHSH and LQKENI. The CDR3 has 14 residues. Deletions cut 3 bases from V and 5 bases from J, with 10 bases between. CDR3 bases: TGTGCCAGCTCACCCCAGGGTGAGACCGGGGAGCTGTTTTTT. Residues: CASSPQGETGELFF.

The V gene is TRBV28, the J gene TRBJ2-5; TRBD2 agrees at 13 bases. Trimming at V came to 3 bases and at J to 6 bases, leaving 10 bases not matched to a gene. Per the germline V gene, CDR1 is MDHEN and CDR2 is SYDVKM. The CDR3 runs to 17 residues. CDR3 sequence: CASSLGGLAGEGKTQYF. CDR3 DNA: TGTGCCAGCAGTTTGGGAGGACTAGCGGGAGAGGGAAAGACCCAGTACTTC.

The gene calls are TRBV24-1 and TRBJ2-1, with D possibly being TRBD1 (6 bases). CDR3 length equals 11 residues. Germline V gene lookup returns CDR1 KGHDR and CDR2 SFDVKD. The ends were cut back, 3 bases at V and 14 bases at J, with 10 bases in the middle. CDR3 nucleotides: TGTGCCACCAGTGATAGGGGGATAAAGTTCTTC. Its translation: CATSDRGIKFF.

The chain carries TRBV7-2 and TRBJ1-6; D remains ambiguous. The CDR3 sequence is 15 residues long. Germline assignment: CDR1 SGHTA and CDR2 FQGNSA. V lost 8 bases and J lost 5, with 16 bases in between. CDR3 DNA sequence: TGTGCCAGCGAATCTCTCCCAGGCCATAATTCACCCCTCCACTTT. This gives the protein CASESLPGHNSPLHF.

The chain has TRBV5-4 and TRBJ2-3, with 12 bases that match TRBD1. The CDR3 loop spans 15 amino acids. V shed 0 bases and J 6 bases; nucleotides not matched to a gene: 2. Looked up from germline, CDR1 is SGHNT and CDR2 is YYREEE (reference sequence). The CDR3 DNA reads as TGTGCCAGCAGCTTGGAGGGGACAGGGGGCGATACGCAGTATTTT. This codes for CASSLEGTGGDTQYF. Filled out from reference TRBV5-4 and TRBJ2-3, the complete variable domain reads ETGVTQSPTHLIKTRGQQVTLRCSSQSGHNTVSWYQQALGQGPQFIFQYYREEENGRGNFPPRFSGLQFPNYSSELNVNALELDDSALYLCASSLEGTGGDTQYFGPGTRLTVL.

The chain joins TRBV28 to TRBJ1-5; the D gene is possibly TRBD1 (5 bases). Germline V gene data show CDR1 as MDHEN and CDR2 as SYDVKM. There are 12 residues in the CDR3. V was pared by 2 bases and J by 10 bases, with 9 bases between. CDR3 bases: TGTGCCAGCAGTTTACCGGGGCCCCCCCAGCATTTT. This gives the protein CASSLPGPPQHF.

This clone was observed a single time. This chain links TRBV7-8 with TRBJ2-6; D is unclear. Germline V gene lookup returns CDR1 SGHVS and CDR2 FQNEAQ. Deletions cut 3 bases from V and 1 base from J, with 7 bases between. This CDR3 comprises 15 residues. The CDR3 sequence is CASSFGTSGANVLTF. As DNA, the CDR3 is TGTGCCAGCAGCTTCGGAACGTCTGGGGCCAACGTCCTGACTTTC.

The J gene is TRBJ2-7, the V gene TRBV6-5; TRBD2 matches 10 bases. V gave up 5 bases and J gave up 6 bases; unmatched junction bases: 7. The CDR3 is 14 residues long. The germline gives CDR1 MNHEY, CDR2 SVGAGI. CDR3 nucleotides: TGTGCCAGCAGTCCTAGCGGGAGCGGGTCCGAGCAGTACTTC. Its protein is CASSPSGSGSEQYF.

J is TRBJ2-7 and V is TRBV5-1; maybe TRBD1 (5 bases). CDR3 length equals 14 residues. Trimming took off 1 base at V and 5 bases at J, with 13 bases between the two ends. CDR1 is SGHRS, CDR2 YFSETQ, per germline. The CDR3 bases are TGCGCCAGCAGCTTGTACAGGTCAGGAGACGAGCAGTACTTC. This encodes CASSLYRSGDEQYF.

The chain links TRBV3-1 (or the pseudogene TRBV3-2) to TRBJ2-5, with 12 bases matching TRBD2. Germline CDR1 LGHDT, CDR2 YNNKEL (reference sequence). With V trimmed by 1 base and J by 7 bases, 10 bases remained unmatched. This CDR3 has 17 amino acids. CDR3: CASSQVPSGRAGGTQYF. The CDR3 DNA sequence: TGTGCCAGCAGCCAAGTTCCTAGCGGGAGGGCAGGGGGGACCCAGTACTTC.

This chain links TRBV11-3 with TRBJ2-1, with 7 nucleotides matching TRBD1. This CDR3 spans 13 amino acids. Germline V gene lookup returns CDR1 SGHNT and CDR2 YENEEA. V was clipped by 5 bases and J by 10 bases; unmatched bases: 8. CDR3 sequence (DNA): TGTGCCAGCAGCCTACAGGGGTACGACGAGCAGTTCTTC. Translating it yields CASSLQGYDEQFF.

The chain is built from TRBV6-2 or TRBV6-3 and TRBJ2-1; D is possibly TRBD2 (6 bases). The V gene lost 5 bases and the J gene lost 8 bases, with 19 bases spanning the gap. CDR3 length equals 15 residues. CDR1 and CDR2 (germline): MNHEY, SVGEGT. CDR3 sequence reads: CASSGGLLPDYEQFF. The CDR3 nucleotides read TGTGCCAGCAGTGGGGGACTTCTCCCGGACTATGAGCAGTTCTTC.